A selection of T cell receptor beta chains follows, all from one sample in a study of Ad26.COV2.S vaccination and SARS-CoV-2 variants. TCRdb's table, derived via immunoSEQ multiplex PCR, lists solely in-frame clones and lacks some. This table holds about 400,000 clones, 92% found once. This material consisted of peripheral blood, taken in a trial of Ad26.COV2.S vaccine versus placebo. These TCRs come from a person aged 18-60 years who received the Ad26.COV2.S COVID-19 vaccine or a placebo. Both conserved end residues are part of each CDR3. The D gene is left open where the match is weak. The listing skips clone size in some rows; elsewhere it reads once, few, many or a size class.

j_call v_call clone_size d_call cdr3_nt cdr3_aa
TRBJ2-1 TRBV11-2 . TRBD2 TGTGCCAGCAGCTTAGCCGAGTGGGCGGGGGGGCCTAATGAGCAGTTCTTC CASSLAEWAGGPNEQFF
TRBJ1-1 TRBV5-1 . . TGCGCCAGCAGCTTAATACGGATGAACACTGAAGCTTTCTTT CASSLIRMNTEAFF
TRBJ2-7 TRBV28 . . TGTGCCAGCAGTCCGAACATCGATACTAGCAGGCGTTCTTACGAGCAGTACTTC CASSPNIDTSRRSYEQYF
TRBJ1-2 TRBV2 . TRBD1 TGTGCCAGCAGTGGAACCAGGACAGGGAGGAGCTACACCTTC CASSGTRTGRSYTF
TRBJ1-1 TRBV5-6 . . TGTGCCAGCAGCTTGGCCGGGGACACTGAAGCTTTCTTT CASSLAGDTEAFF
TRBJ2-7 TRBV27 . . TGTGCCAGCAGTCCTACCTCCGCCGCCAACGAGCAGTACTTC CASSPTSAANEQYF
TRBJ1-4 TRBV14 . . TGTGCCAGCAGCCACGGGGGGCGCCCGGAAGAAAAACTGTTTTTT CASSHGGRPEEKLFF
TRBJ2-7 TRBV7-2 . . TGTGCCAGCAGCCCCGAGCGGGCAGGGTTCTCCTACGAGCAGTACTTC CASSPERAGFSYEQYF
TRBJ1-5 TRBV6-2/TRBV6-3 . . TGTGCCAGCAGTTACTCGGTGGCGGGGGACCATAGAGATCAGCCCCAGCATTTT CASSYSVAGDHRDQPQHF
TRBJ2-1 TRBV24-1 once . TGTGCCACCAGTGATTTTCGGCAGGGGTATGAGCAGTTCTTC CATSDFRQGYEQFF
TRBJ2-5 TRBV5-1 . . TGCGCCAGCAGCTTGGAGCCCCCCCTTGGCACTACGGAGACCCAGTACTTC CASSLEPPLGTTETQYF
TRBJ2-7 TRBV7-2 . TRBD2 TGTGCCAGCAGCTCCCGAGCGGGGACCAGCTCCTACGAGCAGTACTTC CASSSRAGTSSYEQYF
TRBJ2-7 TRBV15 . . TGTGCCACCAGCAGAGATCGTGGGGCCTCCTACGAGCAGTACTTC CATSRDRGASYEQYF
TRBJ2-1 TRBV12-2 . . TGTGCAAGTCGCTTACGGGTTAGACCGGGACACCTATACAATGAGCAGTTCTTC CASRLRVRPGHLYNEQFF
TRBJ1-1 TRBV11-2 . . TGTGCCAGCAGCTTAGATGGGTCTCGCACTGAAGCTTTCTTT CASSLDGSRTEAFF
TRBJ1-1 TRBV28 once . TGTGCCAGCAGGGCTTCAGGGGTTCACACTGAAGCTTTCTTT CASRASGVHTEAFF
TRBJ2-7 TRBV7-9 . . TGTGCCAGCAGCTTCCGGACAGCACCCTACGAGCAGTACTTC CASSFRTAPYEQYF
TRBJ1-1 TRBV18 . . TGTGCCAGCTCACCACCGCTCGCCATGAACACTGAAGCTTTCTTT CASSPPLAMNTEAFF
TRBJ1-2 TRBV28 . . TGTGCCAGCAGTTTATCCTGGGATGGCAGGACAATCTATGGCTACACCTTC CASSLSWDGRTIYGYTF
TRBJ1-5 TRBV19 . . TGTGCCAGTAGTATGGTACAGGGTGTTCAGCCCCAGCATTTT CASSMVQGVQPQHF
TRBJ2-2 TRBV10-1 . . TGCGCCAGCAGTGAATCAGTCCCCTACGAGGGCACCGGGGAGCTGTTTTTT CASSESVPYEGTGELFF
TRBJ2-1 TRBV9 . . TGTGCCAGCAGCGCCCCGTCGCGGCGTGATGAGCAGTTCTTC CASSAPSRRDEQFF
TRBJ2-2 TRBV5-1 . . TGCGCCAGCAGCTTGGTTCAGAACACCGGGGAGCTGTTTTTT CASSLVQNTGELFF
TRBJ2-1 TRBV6-5 . TRBD1 TGTGCCAGCAGTTATCCCGGGACAGGGATTCCTGAGCAGTTCTTC CASSYPGTGIPEQFF
TRBJ1-6 TRBV6-5 few . TGTGCCAGCAGTCCCCCCGGGGGCGCTAATTCACCCCTCCACTTT CASSPPGGANSPLHF
TRBJ2-1 TRBV9 once . TGTGCCAGCAGCGTAGCTGGGGCAGGGGCAGTTTACAATGAGCAGTTCTTC CASSVAGAGAVYNEQFF
TRBJ2-7 TRBV5-4 once . TGTGCCAGCAGAGGACTGAACTACGAGCAGTACTTC CASRGLNYEQYF
TRBJ2-2 TRBV7-2 . TRBD2 TGTGCCAGCAGAAAAAACCCGGGGGGACCCCCCGGGGAGCTGTTTTTT CASRKNPGGPPGELFF
TRBJ2-3 TRBV7-9 . . TGTGCCAGCAGCTTAAAATTCACGGGCGATACGCAGTATTTT CASSLKFTGDTQYF
TRBJ2-5 TRBV2 . TRBD1 TGTGCCAGCAGTAAGACCGGGACAGGGAACCAAGAGACCCAGTACTTC CASSKTGTGNQETQYF
TRBJ1-1 TRBV4-1 . TRBD1 TGCGCCAGCAGCCAAGATGGGGGGACAGGGGCGACTGAAGCTTTCTTT CASSQDGGTGATEAFF
TRBJ2-2 TRBV23-1 . TRBD2 TGCGCCAGCAGTTCCCTCACTGGGAGGGGCCCCGGGGAGCTGTTTTTT CASSSLTGRGPGELFF
TRBJ1-1 TRBV19 . . TGTGCCAGTAGTATAGAGTTAGCCCTACAGGACCTTTTCTTT CASSIELALQDLFF
TRBJ1-4 TRBV28 . . TGTGCCAGCAAAGTAACAGAAAAACTGTTTTTT CASKVTEKLFF
TRBJ2-7 TRBV28 . . TGTGCCAGCAGTTTACGGGGGGTCGCCAGGGGCTCCTACGAGCAGTACTTC CASSLRGVARGSYEQYF
TRBJ1-1 TRBV10-2 . . TGCGCCAGCAGTCCACACTCAGGGACCGAGAACACTGAAGCTTTCTTT CASSPHSGTENTEAFF
TRBJ2-7 TRBV19 . TRBD1 TGTGCCAGTAGTGTGACAGGGGGTTACGAGCAGTACTTC CASSVTGGYEQYF
TRBJ2-7 TRBV11-2 . . TGTGCCAGCAGCTTAGGCTGGAGGGAAGGCTACGAGCAGTACTTC CASSLGWREGYEQYF
TRBJ1-2 TRBV11-2 . TRBD1 TGTGCCAGCAGCTTGGCCCCAGGGACAGTGACTAAAGATGGCTACACCTTC CASSLAPGTVTKDGYTF
TRBJ2-7 TRBV3-1/TRBV3-2 . . TGTGCCAGCAGCCAAAGGGAGGTAGGCGGAGGGAGCGGGGAGCAGTACTTC CASSQREVGGGSGEQYF
TRBJ1-5 TRBV11-2 few . TGTGCCAGCAGCCAGACAGCAAGCAATCAGCCCCAGCATTTT CASSQTASNQPQHF
TRBJ1-6 TRBV2 . . TGTGCCAGCAGTATCAGGGGCGGAAGGGATAATTCACCCCTCCACTTT CASSIRGGRDNSPLHF
TRBJ2-3 TRBV11-2 few . TGTGCCAGCAGCTTAGGGGGTGGGGTGTTGGATACGCAGTATTTT CASSLGGGVLDTQYF
TRBJ1-6 TRBV4-1 . . TGCGCCAGCAGCCAAGATATCGCAGCCCCATATTCACCCCTCCACTTT CASSQDIAAPYSPLHF
TRBJ1-1 TRBV9 . TRBD1 TGTGCCAGCAGCCCCCAAGGACAGGGTGACACTGAAGCTTTCTTT CASSPQGQGDTEAFF
TRBJ1-2 TRBV7-2 . . TGTGCCAGCAGCTTGGGAGCTAACTATGGCTACACCTTC CASSLGANYGYTF
TRBJ2-2 TRBV19 . . TGTGCCAGTAGTCCGAGGACATATACGAACACCGGGGAGCTGTTTTTT CASSPRTYTNTGELFF
TRBJ2-4 TRBV7-6 . . TGTGCCAGCAGCTTAGGAGGGCCAGGGAGAGCCAAAAACATTCAGTACTTC CASSLGGPGRAKNIQYF
TRBJ2-5 TRBV14 . . TGTGCCAGCAGCCAATATGGGACCGAGCTAGAGACCCAGTACTTC CASSQYGTELETQYF
TRBJ1-5 TRBV6-5 . . TGTGCCAGCAGTACGACAGAGAATCAGCCCCAGCATTTT CASSTTENQPQHF
TRBJ1-4 TRBV30 . TRBD1 TGTGCCTGGAAGCCACAGGGGGCTCTGGCAACTAATGAAAAACTGTTTTTT CAWKPQGALATNEKLFF
TRBJ1-1 TRBV28 . TRBD1 TGTGCCAGCAGTTTTCATCCGGGACAGTATACTGAAGCTTTCTTT CASSFHPGQYTEAFF
TRBJ1-1 TRBV7-2 once . TGTGCCAGCAGCTTAGGCCCTAGACAGAACACTGAAGCTTTCTTT CASSLGPRQNTEAFF